This T cell receptor beta chain was sequenced in a study of radiotherapy plus CTLA-4 blockade in lung cancer. The CDR3 is 16 residues long. Germline V gives CDR1 SGHKS, CDR2 YYEKEE (reference sequence). Trimming removed 3 bases at V and 1 base at J, with 16 bases between. Libraries were prepared by immunoSEQ multiplex PCR; TCRdb keeps only in-frame clonotypes and omits some of them. The data contain about 77,000 clones, nearly 75% of them singletons. The sample was peripheral blood, taken from a patient treated with radiotherapy plus ipilimumab. V and J are TRBV5-5 and TRBJ1-1, with D possibly being TRBD1 (5 bases). The TCR sequence derives from a human donor with non-small cell lung cancer whose response to radiotherapy plus ipilimumab could not be evaluated. The CDR3 reads CASSSRAGTPNTEAFF. DNA of the CDR3: TGTGCCAGCAGCTCTCGGGCAGGGACTCCGAACACTGAAGCTTTCTTT.